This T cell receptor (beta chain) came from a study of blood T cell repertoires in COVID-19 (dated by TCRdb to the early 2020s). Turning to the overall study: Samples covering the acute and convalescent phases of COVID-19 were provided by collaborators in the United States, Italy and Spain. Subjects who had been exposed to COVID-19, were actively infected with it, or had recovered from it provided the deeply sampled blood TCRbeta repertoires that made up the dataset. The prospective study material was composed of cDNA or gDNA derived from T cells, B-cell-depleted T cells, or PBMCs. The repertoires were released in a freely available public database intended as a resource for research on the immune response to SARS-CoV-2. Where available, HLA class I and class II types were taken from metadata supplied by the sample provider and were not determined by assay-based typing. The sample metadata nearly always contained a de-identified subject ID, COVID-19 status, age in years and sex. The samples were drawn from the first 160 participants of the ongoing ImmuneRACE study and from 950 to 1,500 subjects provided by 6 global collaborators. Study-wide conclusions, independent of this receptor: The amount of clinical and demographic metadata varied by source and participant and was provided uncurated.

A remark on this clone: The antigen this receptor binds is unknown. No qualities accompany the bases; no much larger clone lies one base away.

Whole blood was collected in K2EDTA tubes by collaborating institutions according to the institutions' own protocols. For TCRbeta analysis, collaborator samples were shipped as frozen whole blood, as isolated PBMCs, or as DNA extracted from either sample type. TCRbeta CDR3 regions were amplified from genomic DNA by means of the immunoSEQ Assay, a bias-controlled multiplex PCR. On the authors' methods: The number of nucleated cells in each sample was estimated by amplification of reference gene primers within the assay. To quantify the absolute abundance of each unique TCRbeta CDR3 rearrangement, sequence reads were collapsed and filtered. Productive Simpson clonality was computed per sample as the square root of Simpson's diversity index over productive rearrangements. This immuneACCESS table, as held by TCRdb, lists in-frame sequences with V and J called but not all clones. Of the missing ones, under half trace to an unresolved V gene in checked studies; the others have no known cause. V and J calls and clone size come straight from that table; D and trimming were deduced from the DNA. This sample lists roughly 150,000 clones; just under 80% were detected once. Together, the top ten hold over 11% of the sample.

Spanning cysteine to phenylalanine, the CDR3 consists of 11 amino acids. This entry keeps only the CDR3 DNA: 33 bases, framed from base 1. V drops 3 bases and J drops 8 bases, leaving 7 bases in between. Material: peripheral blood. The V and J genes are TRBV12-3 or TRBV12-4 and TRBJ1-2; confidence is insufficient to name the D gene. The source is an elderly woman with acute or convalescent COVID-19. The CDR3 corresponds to CASSLGRGYTF. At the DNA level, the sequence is TGTGCCAGCAGTTTGGGCCGGGGCTACACCTTC.